Sequencing of this TCR beta chain was carried out in a study of T cell responses to AZD1222 COVID-19 vaccine. On this clone: The antigen remains unidentified.

Findings and limits, study-wide: Without day 14 samples, only post-peak T cell repertoires were studied. Targets within unmutated variant regions were reportedly found for nearly half of spike-specific TCRs.

Sequencing used immunoSEQ multiplex PCR; TCRdb keeps in-frame clones, though not all of them. The profile shows some 70,000 clones, around 80% of them singletons. V was shortened by 5 bases and J by 6 bases, with 11 bases between the two germline ends. Germline lookup yields CDR1 SGHNT and CDR2 YENEEA. This CDR3 region has 13 residues. The genes are TRBV11-3 and TRBJ2-1, with no clear D. This clonotype was obtained from an adult who received the AZD1222 COVID-19 vaccine. This specimen was peripheral blood, taken 28 days after the second AZD1222 dose. The CDR3 region has the DNA TGTGCCAGCAGCACGTACAAGGGCAATGAGCAGTTCTTC. It codes for CASSTYKGNEQFF.